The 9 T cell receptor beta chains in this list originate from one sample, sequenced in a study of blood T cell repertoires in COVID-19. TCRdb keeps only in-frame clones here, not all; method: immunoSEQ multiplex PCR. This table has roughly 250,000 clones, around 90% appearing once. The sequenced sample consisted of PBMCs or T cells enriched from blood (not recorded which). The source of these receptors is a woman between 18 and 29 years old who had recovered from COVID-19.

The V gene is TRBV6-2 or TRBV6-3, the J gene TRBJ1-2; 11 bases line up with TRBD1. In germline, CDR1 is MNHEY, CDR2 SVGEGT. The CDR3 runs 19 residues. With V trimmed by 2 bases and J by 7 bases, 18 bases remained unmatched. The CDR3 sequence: CASSYETLVDRGRLSGYTF. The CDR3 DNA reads TGTGCCAGCAGTTACGAGACTTTGGTGGACAGGGGGCGTTTGAGTGGCTACACCTTC.

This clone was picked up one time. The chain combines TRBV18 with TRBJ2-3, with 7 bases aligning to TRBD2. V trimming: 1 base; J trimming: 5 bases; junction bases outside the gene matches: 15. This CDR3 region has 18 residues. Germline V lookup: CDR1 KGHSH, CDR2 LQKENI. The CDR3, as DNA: TGTGCCAGCTCACCACTTTCCTTAGCGGGCGCGACGAAAGATACGCAGTATTTT. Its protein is CASSPLSLAGATKDTQYF.

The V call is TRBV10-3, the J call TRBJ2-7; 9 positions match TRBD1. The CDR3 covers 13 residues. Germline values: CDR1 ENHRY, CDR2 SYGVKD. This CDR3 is CASGTGRDYEQYF. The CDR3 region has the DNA TGTGCATCCGGGACAGGGCGAGACTACGAGCAGTACTTC.

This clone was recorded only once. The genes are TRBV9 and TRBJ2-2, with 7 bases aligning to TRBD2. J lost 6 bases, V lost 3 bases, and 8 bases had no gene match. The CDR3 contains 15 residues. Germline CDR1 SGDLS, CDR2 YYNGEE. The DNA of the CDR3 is TGTGCCAGCAGCGCTAGCGGTTCGAATCCCGGGGAGCTGTTTTTT. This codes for CASSASGSNPGELFF.

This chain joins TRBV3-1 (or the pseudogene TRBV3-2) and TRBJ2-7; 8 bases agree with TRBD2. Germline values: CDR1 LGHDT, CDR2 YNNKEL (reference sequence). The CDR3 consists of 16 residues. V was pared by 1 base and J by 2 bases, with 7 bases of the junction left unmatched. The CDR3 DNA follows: TGTGCCAGCAGCCAAGGGGCCGCTAGCGGGCCCTACGAGCAGTACTTC. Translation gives CASSQGAASGPYEQYF.

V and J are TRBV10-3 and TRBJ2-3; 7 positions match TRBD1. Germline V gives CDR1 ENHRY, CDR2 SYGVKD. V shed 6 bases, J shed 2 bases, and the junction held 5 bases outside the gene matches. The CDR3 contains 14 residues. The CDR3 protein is CAIRIGTATDTQYF. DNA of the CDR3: TGTGCCATCAGGATAGGGACAGCCACAGATACGCAGTATTTT.

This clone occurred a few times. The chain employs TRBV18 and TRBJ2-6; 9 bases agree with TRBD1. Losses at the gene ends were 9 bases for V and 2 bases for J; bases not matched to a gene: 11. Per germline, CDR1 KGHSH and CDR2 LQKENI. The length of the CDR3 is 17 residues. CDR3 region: CASRRGTGTAGANVLTF. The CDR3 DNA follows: TGTGCCAGTCGTCGTGGGACAGGGACCGCTGGGGCCAACGTCCTGACTTTC.

CDR3 bases: TGTGCCAGCAGTTCGGACAATATTGGGGATGAAAAACTGTTTTTT. It yields the protein CASSSDNIGDEKLFF. This chain links TRBV27 with TRBJ1-4; weak D call: TRBD1 (5 bases). The V and J ends lost 4 bases and 6 bases respectively, with 15 bases between them. The V gene's germline CDR1 is MNHEY and CDR2 SMNVEV (reference sequence). The CDR3 contains 15 residues.

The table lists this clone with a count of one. CDR3 loop: CASHTGNQPQHF. The CDR3 region has the DNA TGTGCCAGCCATACAGGGAATCAGCCCCAGCATTTT. The rearrangement uses TRBV12-3 or TRBV12-4 and TRBJ1-5, with D maybe TRBD1 (6 bases). The V end lost 8 bases, the J end lost 4 bases, and 9 bases lay between the germline ends. The CDR3 sequence is 12 residues long.